The entry that follows covers one T cell receptor (beta chain) sequence. The sample holds a few counts of this clone. The antigen this receptor binds is unknown. The sample holds no much larger clone one base away, and base qualities are not on file. This sample stems from a study of cytomegalovirus exposure and HLA in healthy donors (dated by TCRdb to 2016 to 2017). For the wider study: According to an earlier analysis of 587 of the donors, roughly 180 million T cells yielded approximately 120 million unique TCR beta sequences and approximately 280 Gb of sequence data. The number of donors typed differed by locus, with 629-630 for A, B, C, DRB1 and DQB1, around 500 for DQA1, approximately 580 for DPA1, and approximately 470 for DPB1. An early release covering 500 to 750 HLA-typed donors comprised approximately 290 gigabases of sequencing data and approximately 85 million unique TCR sequences. A later genetic analysis used genome-wide SNP genotypes for 398 of the 666 donors, treating that subset as a discovery cohort. In an earlier analysis of a few hundred of the donors, high-throughput TCR beta sequencing was used to judge whether each TCR beta V gene segment behaved as functional or pseudogenic. Alongside the repertoire data, information on donor age, sex, ethnicity and CMV serostatus was compiled. Several DR-DQ haplotypes were treated as single units for association and clustering because of strong linkage in the cohort. Both class I and class II loci were covered by HLA typing, at four-digit resolution. Along with the roughly 710-subject first cohort, a separate validation cohort of more than 90 different subjects was used. In a later analysis, previously published TCR beta repertoires from 600 to 850 donors were re-analyzed and high-resolution HLA genotyping was added so that TCR occurrence patterns could be studied. Of the roughly 390 genotyped donors, approximately 83% fell in the genetic ancestry cluster associated with self-reported Caucasian donors. The aim of the study was to test whether cataloging public T cell receptors could identify signatures of past pathogen exposure. The study combined high-throughput TCR immunosequencing, statistical association of individual TCRs with disease status, and machine learning to predict cytomegalovirus infection status. The later analysis used no new phenotypic data to find candidate immune exposures, relying instead on TCR beta sequences and their occurrence across donors. Every repertoire in the discovery cohort had been generated on one and the same sequencing platform. Using immunosequencing, the study profiled T cell repertoires from some 670 subjects and related those repertoires to cytomegalovirus serostatus. Across 300 to 500 genotyped donors of the cohort, an average of about 240,000 unique TCR beta nucleotide sequences per donor were sequenced, and roughly a sixth of those sequences were non-productive.

V sheds 1 base and J sheds 6 bases, leaving 10 bases between their ends. CDR1 and CDR2 are drawn from the germline V gene (reference sequence): LNHDA, SQIVND. The CDR3 numbers 15 residues from cysteine through phenylalanine. Only CDR3 DNA is held: 45 bases, read in frame from base 1. The cohort comprised more than 550 healthy bone marrow donors. At the time of sampling, every cohort member was nominally healthy, though immune exposures that went unrecorded were likely present. The donor tested CMV seronegative and was one of the 352 seronegative cohort members. A peripheral blood sample was provided by each donor, and peripheral blood mononuclear cells were used for TCR beta sequencing. The Qiagen DNeasy Blood Extraction Kit was used to extract genomic DNA from the blood cell samples. Receptor amplification or capture employed the immunoSEQ multiplex PCR assay. For the multiplex PCR, a mixture combining 60 forward primers for TCR Vbeta segments and 13 reverse primers for TCR Jbeta segments was used. The CDR3 region of rearranged TCR beta genes was amplified from genomic DNA with a multiplex PCR assay. On the Illumina HiSeq System, the amplified TCR beta libraries were sequenced as 87-base-pair reads. Turning to the authors' computational methods: A later analysis counted approximately 74 million unique TCR beta chains across the 650 to 700 repertoires, and some 12 million of these chains were shared by at least two donors. To remove PCR and sequencing errors, raw reads were error-corrected and collapsed into unique sequences using a nearest-neighbor algorithm that merged closely related sequences. V, D and J gene segments were assigned by aligning CDR3 sequences to IMGT reference sequences. For a sequence to be retained, a match of at least six nucleotides to both a V gene segment and a J gene segment was required. Rearrangements were classified as productive when the CDR3 lacked stop codons and remained in frame with V and J, and all other rearrangements were classified as non-productive. CDR3 was defined by IMGT convention, running from the second conserved V-encoded cysteine to the conserved J-encoded phenylalanine. The earlier analysis of a few hundred of the donors excluded any sequence lacking an unambiguous match to a single V gene segment. An earlier analysis of 587 of the donors classified V segments as functional when productive rearrangements were above 56.7% and as segregating when the standard deviation between donors was above 5%. To diagnose cytomegalovirus status from the catalog of TCR beta chain sequences, a statistical classification framework was built. A later analysis assigned V and J genes by comparing TCR nucleotide sequences with IMGT/GENE-DB human TR gene sequences. Using the TCRdist pipeline, a later analysis assigned CDR3 sequences along with most-parsimonious VDJ recombination scenarios. In a later analysis, each TCR beta chain was defined by its CDR3 amino acid sequence together with its V-gene family, and reads without a unique V-gene family were excluded. In a later analysis, nearly 600 highly shared, low-generation-probability nucleotide sequences were removed to address suspected cross-contamination and a sequencing artifact. A later analysis calculated a clonal expansion index for each public chain from normalized within-repertoire ranks of inferred template counts. Generation probabilities in a later analysis came from a VDJ recombination model fitted to out-of-frame rearrangements, and those results were checked against IGoR. In a later analysis, TCR-TCR, TCR-HLA and TCR-CMV co-occurrence was scored with hypergeometric tests, and a repertoire-size bias correction was applied to TCR pairs. In a later analysis, false discovery rates were estimated by permuting HLA or CMV assignments 20 times. In a later analysis, co-occurring TCRs were grouped using DBSCAN, with TCRdist sequence similarity added in when clustering inside HLA-allele-positive subsets. Repertoires with fewer than 30,000 or more than 120,000 public chains, plus five repertoires with anomalous nucleotide sharing, were excluded from co-occurrence clustering. TCRdb limited this immuneACCESS table to in-frame rearrangements with V and J called. A share of clones is missing; checked studies link under half to unresolved V genes, and the rest is unexplained. V and J calls and clone size follow that table, whereas D and trimming were derived from the DNA. This sample is represented by some 150,000 clones; about 80% of them were singletons. Of the sample, 2.2% falls within the top ten clones.

On the study overall, not on this receptor specifically: In an earlier analysis of 587 of the donors, most TCR beta V segments appeared in productive rearrangements about 87% or about 30% of the time, broadly matching IMGT annotations. The only immune exposure information available for the cohort was CMV serostatus. Linkage disequilibrium might explain the correlated functional status among segregating V segments, but an unknown experimental factor could not be ruled out. In vitro tests confirmed that a few of the cytomegalovirus-associated TCR beta chains recognize cytomegalovirus antigens. When HLA alleles, especially DR and DQ, strongly co-occurred, TCR associations were difficult to assign to individual alleles. A total of fewer than 200 TCR beta chains were listed by the study as associated with cytomegalovirus. While some public TCRs were present in many individuals, most TCR sequences turned up only very rarely across donors. Compared with the roughly 710-donor mean, donors in an Asian-associated ancestry cluster had fewer N-insertions in productive TCRs, according to a later genetic analysis. It was suggested by the authors that the approach could potentially be generalized to other disease states and immunological phenotypes. A further reported finding was that TCR beta sequences accurately predicted the HLA-A and HLA-B alleles for most subjects in the first cohort. Most CMV-associated TCR beta chains appeared to be HLA-restricted in a later analysis, and the HLA associations seemed to be driven largely by CMV exposure. At a false discovery rate of 0.05, a later analysis linked approximately 18,000 TCR beta sequences to specific HLA alleles. Some IMGT-functional V segments, including TRBV6-2 and TRBV6-3, could not be told apart with the 87-base-pair reads, so those segments were excluded. Several of the top co-occurrence clusters appeared to be linked to parvovirus B19, influenza, CMV and Epstein-Barr virus, according to a later analysis. Cytomegalovirus status was reported to be diagnosed by the classifier with high specificity and sensitivity in both the original and validation cohorts. The presence/absence analyses assumed that sequencing depth was roughly uniform across donors, and that assumption may not be true. In a later analysis, TCR association rates were found to vary across HLA loci, with the most associated TCRs seen for DRB1 alleles and the fewest for HLA-C alleles. Because some donors lacked HLA typing at each locus, the association tests relied only on the typed subset. An association between a missense DCLRE1C variant and V-gene and J-gene trimming of TCR beta chains was found in a later genetic analysis and replicated in an independent cohort. Because counts were too low, about 18 rarely observed V segments, including chromosome 9 orphons, were left out of the earlier analysis of about 620 of the donors. A later analysis found that HLA-associated TCR beta chains were more clonally expanded and had lower generation probabilities than equally common non-associated chains. A cluster of highly shared sequence variants was judged likely to be a technical artifact of the sequencing pipeline. The cohort was sequenced for TCR beta chains only, and without alpha or paired-chain data the features that could be detected were limited.

This sequence uses TRBV19 and TRBJ1-6; no D segment can be confidently identified. This receptor was obtained from a man aged 30 to 45 in good health and CMV-seronegative. Input material: PBMCs. CDR3 reads: CASSIVRAGNSPLHF. The base sequence is TGTGCCAGTAGTATAGTGAGGGCGGGTAATTCACCCCTCCACTTT.